This TCR beta chain comes out of a study of PD-L1 blockade in urothelial cancer. Turning to the study itself: About 90% of the roughly 30 patients were men whose urothelial cancer was bladder-origin. Across blood samples, T cells had a median count of about 140,000.

Pretreatment sampling and on-treatment sampling together yielded between 1 and 8 samples for each patient. The ends lost 4 bases at V and 4 bases at J; junction bases unmatched: 4. The CDR3 consists of 14 residues. Germline V gene lookup returns CDR1 SGHRS and CDR2 YFSETQ. Some clones are missing from TCRdb's copy, which holds only in-frame ones; the method was immunoSEQ multiplex PCR. Here the sample spans roughly 40,000 clones, around 83% being singletons. The source material was PBMCs, sampled around atezolizumab (anti-PD-L1) treatment. The clonotype originates from a man between 60 and 70 years old with urothelial cancer. The chain carries TRBV5-1 and TRBJ2-2; 7 bases are shared with TRBD1. CDR3 DNA: TGCGCCAGCAGCGCGACAGGGAGCACCGGGGAGCTGTTTTTT. The encoded protein is CASSATGSTGELFF.